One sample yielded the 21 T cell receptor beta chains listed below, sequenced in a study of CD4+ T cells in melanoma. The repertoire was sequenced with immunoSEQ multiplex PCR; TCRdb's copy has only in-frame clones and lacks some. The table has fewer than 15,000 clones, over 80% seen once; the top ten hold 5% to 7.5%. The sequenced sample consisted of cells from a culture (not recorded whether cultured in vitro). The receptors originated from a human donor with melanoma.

The CDR3 coding sequence is TGTGCCAGCAGCTTACGTACTGAAGCTTTCTTT. This translates into CASSLRTEAFF. This chain uses TRBV7-9 with TRBJ1-1; D gene ambiguous. Germline CDR1 is SEHNR and CDR2 is FQNEAQ (reference sequence). Trimming pared 2 bases from V and 5 bases from J, leaving 3 bases between. The CDR3 contains 11 residues.

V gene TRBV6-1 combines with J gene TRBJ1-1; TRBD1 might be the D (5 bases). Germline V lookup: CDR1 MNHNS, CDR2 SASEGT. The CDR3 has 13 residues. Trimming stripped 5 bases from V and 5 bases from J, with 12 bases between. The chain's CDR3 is CASSLTRETEAFF. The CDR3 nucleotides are TGTGCCAGCAGTTTGACCAGGGAGACTGAAGCTTTCTTT.

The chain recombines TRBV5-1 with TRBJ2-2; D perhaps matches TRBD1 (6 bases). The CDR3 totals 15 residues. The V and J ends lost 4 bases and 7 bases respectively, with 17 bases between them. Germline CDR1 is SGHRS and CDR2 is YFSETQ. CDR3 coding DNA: TGCGCCAGCAGCATACAGGGAAATTATGACGGGGAGCTGTTTTTT. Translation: CASSIQGNYDGELFF.

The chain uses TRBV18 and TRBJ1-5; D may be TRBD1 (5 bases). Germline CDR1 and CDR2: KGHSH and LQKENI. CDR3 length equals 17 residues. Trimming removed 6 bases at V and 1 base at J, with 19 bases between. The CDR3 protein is CASSPSWGGISNQPQHF. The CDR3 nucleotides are TGTGCCAGCTCCCCGAGCTGGGGGGGGATAAGCAATCAGCCCCAGCATTTT.

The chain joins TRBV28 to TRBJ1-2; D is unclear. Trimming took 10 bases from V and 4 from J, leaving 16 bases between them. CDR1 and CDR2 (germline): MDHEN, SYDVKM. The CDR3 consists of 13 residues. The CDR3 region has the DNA TGTGCCACAAGAATACCGGACGGCTATGGCTACACCTTC. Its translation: CATRIPDGYGYTF.

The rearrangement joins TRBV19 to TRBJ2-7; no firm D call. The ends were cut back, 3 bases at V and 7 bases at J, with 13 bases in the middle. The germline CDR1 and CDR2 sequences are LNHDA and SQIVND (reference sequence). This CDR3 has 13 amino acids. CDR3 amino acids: CASSMARAREQYF. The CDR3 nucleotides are TGTGCCAGTAGTATGGCCCGGGCTCGGGAGCAGTACTTC.

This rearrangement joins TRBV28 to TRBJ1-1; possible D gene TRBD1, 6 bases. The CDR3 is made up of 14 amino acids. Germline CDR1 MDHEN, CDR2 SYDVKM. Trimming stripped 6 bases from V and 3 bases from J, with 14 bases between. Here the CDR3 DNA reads TGTGCCAGCAGATATACAGGGTGGGACACTGAAGCTTTCTTT. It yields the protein CASRYTGWDTEAFF. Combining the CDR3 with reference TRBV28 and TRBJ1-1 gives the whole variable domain DVKVTQSSRYLVKRTGEKVFLECVQDMDHENMFWYRQDPGLGLRLIYFSYDVKMKEKGDIPEGYSVSREKKERFSLILESASTNQTSMYLCASRYTGWDTEAFFGQGTRLTVV.

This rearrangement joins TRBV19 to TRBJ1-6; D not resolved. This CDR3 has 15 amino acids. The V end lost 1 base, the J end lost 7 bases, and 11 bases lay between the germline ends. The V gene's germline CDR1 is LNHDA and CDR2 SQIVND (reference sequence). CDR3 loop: CASSIGETQNSPLHF. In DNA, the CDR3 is TGTGCCAGTAGTATAGGTGAGACCCAGAATTCACCCCTCCACTTT.

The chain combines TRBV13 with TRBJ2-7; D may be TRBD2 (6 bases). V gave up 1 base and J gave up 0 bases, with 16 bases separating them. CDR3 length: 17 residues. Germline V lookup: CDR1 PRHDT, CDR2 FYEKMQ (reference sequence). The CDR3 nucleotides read TGTGCCAGCAGCTTAGTAGGGAGGTTTGGGAGCTCCTACGAGCAGTACTTC. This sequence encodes CASSLVGRFGSSYEQYF. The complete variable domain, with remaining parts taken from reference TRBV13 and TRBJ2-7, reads AAGVIQSPRHLIKEKRETATLKCYPIPRHDTVYWYQQGPGQDPQFLISFYEKMQSDKGSIPDRFSAQQFSDYHSELNMSSLELGDSALYFCASSLVGRFGSSYEQYFGPGTRLTVT.

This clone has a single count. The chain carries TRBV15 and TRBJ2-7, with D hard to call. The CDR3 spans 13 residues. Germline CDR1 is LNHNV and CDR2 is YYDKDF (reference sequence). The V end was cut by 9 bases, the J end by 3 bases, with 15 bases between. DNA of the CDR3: TGTGCCACTTCGGATTATCCTAACTACGAGCAGTACTTC. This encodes CATSDYPNYEQYF.

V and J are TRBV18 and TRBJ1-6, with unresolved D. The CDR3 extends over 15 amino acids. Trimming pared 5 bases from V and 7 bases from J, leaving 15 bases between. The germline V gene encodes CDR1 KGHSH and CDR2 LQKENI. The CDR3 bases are TGTGCCAGCTCAGAAATTGGCAACCCAAATTCACCCCTCCACTTT. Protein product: CASSEIGNPNSPLHF.

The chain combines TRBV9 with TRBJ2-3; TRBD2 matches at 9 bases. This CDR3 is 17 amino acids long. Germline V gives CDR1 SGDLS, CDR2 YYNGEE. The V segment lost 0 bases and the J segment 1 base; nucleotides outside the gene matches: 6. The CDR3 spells CASSVAVAGAGTDTQYF. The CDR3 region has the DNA TGTGCCAGCAGCGTAGCGGTAGCGGGGGCCGGCACAGATACGCAGTATTTT.

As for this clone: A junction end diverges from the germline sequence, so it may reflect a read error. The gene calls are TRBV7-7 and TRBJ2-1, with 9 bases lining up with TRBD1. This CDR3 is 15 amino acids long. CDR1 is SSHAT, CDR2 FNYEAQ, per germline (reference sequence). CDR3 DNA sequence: TGTGCTAGCAGCTCCGGGACAGGGACCTACAATGAGCAGTTCTTC. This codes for CASSSGTGTYNEQFF.

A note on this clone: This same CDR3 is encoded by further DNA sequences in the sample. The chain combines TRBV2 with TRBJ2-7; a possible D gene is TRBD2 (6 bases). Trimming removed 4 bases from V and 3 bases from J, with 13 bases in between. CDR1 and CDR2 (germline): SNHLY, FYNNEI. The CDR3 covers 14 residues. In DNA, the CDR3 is TGTGCCAGCAGTGCAACGGGACTCGGCTACGAGCAGTACTTC. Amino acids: CASSATGLGYEQYF.

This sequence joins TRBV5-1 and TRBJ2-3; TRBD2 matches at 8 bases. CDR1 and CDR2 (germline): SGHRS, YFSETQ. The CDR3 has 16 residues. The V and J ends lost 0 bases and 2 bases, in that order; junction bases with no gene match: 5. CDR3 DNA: TGCGCCAGCAGCTTGGGGACTAGCTGGGCCACAGATACGCAGTATTTT. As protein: CASSLGTSWATDTQYF.

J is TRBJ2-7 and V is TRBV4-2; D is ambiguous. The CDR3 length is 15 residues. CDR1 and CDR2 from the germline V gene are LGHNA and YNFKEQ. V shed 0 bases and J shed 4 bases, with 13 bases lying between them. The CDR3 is CASSQDQAANYEQYF. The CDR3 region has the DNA TGTGCCAGCAGCCAAGATCAGGCAGCTAATTACGAGCAGTACTTC.

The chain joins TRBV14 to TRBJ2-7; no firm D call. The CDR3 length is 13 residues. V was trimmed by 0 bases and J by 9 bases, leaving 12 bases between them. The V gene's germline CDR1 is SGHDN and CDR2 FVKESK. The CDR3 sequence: CASSQDEARGQYF. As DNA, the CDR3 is TGTGCCAGCAGCCAAGACGAGGCCCGCGGGCAGTACTTC.

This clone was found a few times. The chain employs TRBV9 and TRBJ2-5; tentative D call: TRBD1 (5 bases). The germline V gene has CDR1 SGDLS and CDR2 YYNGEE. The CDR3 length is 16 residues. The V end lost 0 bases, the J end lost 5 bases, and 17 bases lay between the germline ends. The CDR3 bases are TGTGCCAGCAGCGTAGTCGCGCAGGGTGACATCGAGACCCAGTACTTC. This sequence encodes CASSVVAQGDIETQYF.

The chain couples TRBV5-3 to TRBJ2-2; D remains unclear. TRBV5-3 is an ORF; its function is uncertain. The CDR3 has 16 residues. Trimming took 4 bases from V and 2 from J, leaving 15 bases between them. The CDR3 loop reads CARSLHVVCNTGELFF. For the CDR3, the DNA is TGTGCCAGAAGCCTGCATGTAGTGTGTAACACCGGGGAGCTGTTTTTT.

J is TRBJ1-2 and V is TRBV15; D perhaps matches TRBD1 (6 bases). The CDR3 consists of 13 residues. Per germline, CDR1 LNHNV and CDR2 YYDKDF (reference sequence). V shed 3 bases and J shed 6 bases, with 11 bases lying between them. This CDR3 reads CATSRDYRDGYTF. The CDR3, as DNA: TGTGCCACCAGCAGGGACTACAGGGATGGCTACACCTTC.

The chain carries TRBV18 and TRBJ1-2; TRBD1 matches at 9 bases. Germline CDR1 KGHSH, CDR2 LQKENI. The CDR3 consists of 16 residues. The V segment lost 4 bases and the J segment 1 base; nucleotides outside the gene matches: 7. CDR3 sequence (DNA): TGTGCCAGCTCACAAGGGACAGGGCGGCATAACTATGGCTACACCTTC. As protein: CASSQGTGRHNYGYTF.